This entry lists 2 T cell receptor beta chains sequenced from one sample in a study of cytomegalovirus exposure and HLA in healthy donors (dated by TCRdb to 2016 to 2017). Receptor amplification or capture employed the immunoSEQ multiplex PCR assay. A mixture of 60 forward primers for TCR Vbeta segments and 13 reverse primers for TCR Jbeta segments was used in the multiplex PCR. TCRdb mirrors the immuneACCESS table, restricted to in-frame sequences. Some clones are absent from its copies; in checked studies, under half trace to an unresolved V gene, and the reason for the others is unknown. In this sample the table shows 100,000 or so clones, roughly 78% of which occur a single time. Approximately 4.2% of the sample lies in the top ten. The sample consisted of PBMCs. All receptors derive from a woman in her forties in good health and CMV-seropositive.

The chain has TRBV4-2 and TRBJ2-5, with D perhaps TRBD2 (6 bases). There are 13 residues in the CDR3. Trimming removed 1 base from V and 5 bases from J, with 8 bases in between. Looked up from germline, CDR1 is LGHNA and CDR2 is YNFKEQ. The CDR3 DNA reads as TGTGCCAGCAGCCAAGGAGGGAGGGAGACCCAGTACTTC. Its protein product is CASSQGGRETQYF.

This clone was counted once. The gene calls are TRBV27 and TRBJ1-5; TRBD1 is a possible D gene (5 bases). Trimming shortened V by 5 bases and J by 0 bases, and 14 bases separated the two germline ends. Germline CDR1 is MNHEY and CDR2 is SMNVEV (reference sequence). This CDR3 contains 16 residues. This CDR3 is CASSTSGGYSNQPQHF. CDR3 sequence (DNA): TGTGCCAGCAGTACTTCCGGGGGGTATAGCAATCAGCCCCAGCATTTT.